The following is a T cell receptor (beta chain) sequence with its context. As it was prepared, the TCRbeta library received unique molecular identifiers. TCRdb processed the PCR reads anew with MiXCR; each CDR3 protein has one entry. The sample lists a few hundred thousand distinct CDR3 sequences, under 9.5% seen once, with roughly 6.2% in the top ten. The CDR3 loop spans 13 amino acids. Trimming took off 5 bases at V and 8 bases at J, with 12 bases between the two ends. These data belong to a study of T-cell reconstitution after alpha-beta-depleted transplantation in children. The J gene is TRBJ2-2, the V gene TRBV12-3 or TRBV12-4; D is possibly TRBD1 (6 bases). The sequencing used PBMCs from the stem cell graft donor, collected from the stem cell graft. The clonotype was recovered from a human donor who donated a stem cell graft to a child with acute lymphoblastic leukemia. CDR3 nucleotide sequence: TGTGCCAGCAGTCCAGGGGTGTCGGGGGAGCTGTTTTTT. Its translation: CASSPGVSGELFF.